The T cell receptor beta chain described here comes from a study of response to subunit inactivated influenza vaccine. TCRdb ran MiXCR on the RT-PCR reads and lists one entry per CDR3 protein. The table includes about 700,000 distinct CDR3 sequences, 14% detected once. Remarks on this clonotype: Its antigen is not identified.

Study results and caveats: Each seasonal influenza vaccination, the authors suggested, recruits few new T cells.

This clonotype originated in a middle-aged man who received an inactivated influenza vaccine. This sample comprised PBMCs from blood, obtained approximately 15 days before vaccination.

Here the CDR3 DNA reads TGTGCCAGCAGCCAAGGCTCTCTGGGAGGGTCCTACAATGAGCAGTTCTTC. Encoded protein: CASSQGSLGGSYNEQFF. This chain links TRBV4-2 with TRBJ2-1; 7 bases line up with TRBD2. The CDR3 has 17 amino acids. The germline V gene encodes CDR1 LGHNA and CDR2 YNFKEQ. Germline trimming cut 1 base from V and 1 base from J; bases unmatched to any gene: 7.